This record covers a single T cell receptor beta chain. Using its own MiXCR run on the PCR reads, TCRdb lists one record per CDR3 protein. The table records about 3,700 distinct CDR3 sequences, around 60% of them present only once. This entry comes from a study of CD4 and CD8 cells across lung adenocarcinoma regions. Localized lung adenocarcinoma, a non-small cell lung cancer, affected the donors. The ends were cut back, 1 base at V and 1 base at J, with 4 bases in the middle. Germline V gives CDR1 SGHVS, CDR2 FNYEAQ. The CDR3 extends over 13 amino acids. V gene TRBV7-6 combines with J gene TRBJ2-5; D not certain. The sequence was obtained from a female donor with lung adenocarcinoma. The CD4 and CD8 labels of this study may be unreliable. Sequencing used CD4+ T cells from the margin of a lung tumor. The CDR3 bases are TGTGCCAGCAGCTTAGAGCTCCAAGAGACCCAGTACTTC. Translation gives CASSLELQETQYF.